The source of this TCR beta chain is a study of blood T cell repertoires in COVID-19 (dated by TCRdb to about 2020). Concerning the study at large: ImmuneRACE Cohort 3 recovered participants were defined by two consecutive negative NP/OP PCR tests, healthcare professional clearance, or symptom resolution. The samples were drawn from the first 160 participants of the ongoing ImmuneRACE study and from some 1,300 subjects provided by 6 global collaborators. The repertoires were made available in a free public database intended to serve as a resource for research on the immune response to SARS-CoV-2. Where available, HLA class I and class II types were obtained from metadata supplied by the sample provider rather than from assay-based typing. Subjects who had been exposed to COVID-19, were actively infected with it, or had recovered from it provided the deeply sampled blood TCRbeta repertoires that made up the dataset. The prospective study material was composed of cDNA or gDNA derived from T cells, B-cell-depleted T cells, or PBMCs. Sample metadata almost always included a de-identified subject ID, COVID-19 status, age in years and sex. The collaborator samples originated in the United States, Italy and Spain and spanned the acute and convalescent phases of COVID-19.

A note on this clone: It lacks a known antigen. The junction differs from germline at one of its ends, possibly a read error.

For CDR1 and CDR2, the germline V gene lists WSHSY and SAAADI. Taken from cysteine to phenylalanine, the CDR3 has 14 residues. Here the CDR3 DNA is all that survives: 42 bases in frame from base 1. The paper's findings and limits, for the study overall: How much clinical and demographic metadata was included differed by source and by participant, and the metadata was provided uncurated.

The immunoSEQ Assay, a bias-controlled multiplex PCR, was used to amplify TCRbeta CDR3 regions from genomic DNA. In the paper's pipeline: Within the assay, amplification of reference gene primers was used to estimate how many nucleated cells each sample contained. To quantify the absolute abundance of each unique TCRbeta CDR3 rearrangement, sequence reads were collapsed and filtered. Productive Simpson clonality was computed per sample as the square root of Simpson's diversity index over productive rearrangements. The source is immuneACCESS, and TCRdb retained only in-frame sequences with V and J called. Part of the clones is not carried over; for the studies checked, unresolved V genes explain less than half of this, and the remainder is unexplained. Clone size and the V and J calls come from that table; the DNA yielded D and trimming. The sample data list about 400,000 clones, and about 90% of these were observed just once. The ten largest clones add up to 1.5% to 2.5% of the sample.

Enrolling through a virtual design, the prospective study's participants ranged in age from roughly 18 to 100 years and lived across about two dozen United States geographic areas. To assign participants to cohorts, the prospective study relied on clinical history that participants themselves reported in a screening survey and a study questionnaire. In the prospective study, mobile phlebotomists collected whole blood, serum and a nasopharyngeal or oropharyngeal swab from each participant. Over a roughly 2-month period, participants in the prospective study had the option of providing additional blood draws and questionnaires. Before DNA extraction, blood samples from the prospective study were shipped at room temperature or frozen.

The chain couples TRBV10-2 to TRBJ1-5; tentative D gene TRBD1, with 6 bases matching. Sequenced input: PBMCs or T cells enriched from blood (not recorded which). This clonotype was obtained from a man aged 35 to 55 in a cohort exposed to, infected with or recovered from COVID-19 (not recorded which). The DNA reads TGCGCCAGCGGTGATACGGGACACAATCAGCCCCAGCATTTT. Its protein reads: CASGDTGHNQPQHF.